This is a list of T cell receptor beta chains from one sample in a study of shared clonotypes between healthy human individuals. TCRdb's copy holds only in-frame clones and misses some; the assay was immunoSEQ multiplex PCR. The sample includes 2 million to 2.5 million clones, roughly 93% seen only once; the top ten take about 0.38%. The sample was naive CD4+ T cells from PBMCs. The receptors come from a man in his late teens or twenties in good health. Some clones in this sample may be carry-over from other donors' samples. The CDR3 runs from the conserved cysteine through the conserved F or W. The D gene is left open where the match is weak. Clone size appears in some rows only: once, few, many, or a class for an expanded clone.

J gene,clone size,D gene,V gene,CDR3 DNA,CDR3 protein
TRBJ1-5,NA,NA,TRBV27,TGTGCCAGCGCGGCAGGGCTCAATCAGCCCCAGCATTTT,CASAAGLNQPQHF
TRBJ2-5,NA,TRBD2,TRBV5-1,TGCGCCAGCAGCTTGGGACTAGCCGGCGAGGGGTTGGAGACCCAGTACTTC,CASSLGLAGEGLETQYF
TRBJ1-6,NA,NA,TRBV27,TGTGCCAGCAGTTTCGACAGATCCGGAAATAATTCACCCCTCCACTTT,CASSFDRSGNNSPLHF
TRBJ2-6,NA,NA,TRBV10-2,TGCGCCAGCAGTGGGGCCCCCGGGTTTAGCTCTTCTGGGGCCAACGTCCTGACTTTC,CASSGAPGFSSSGANVLTF
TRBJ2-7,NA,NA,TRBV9,TGTGCCAGCAGCGTAGTCGGGACCTCCTACGAGCAGTACTTC,CASSVVGTSYEQYF
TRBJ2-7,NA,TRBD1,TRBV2,TGTGCCAGCAGTGGGTTTTTCGGACAGGGGGCGGGCGAGCAGTACTTC,CASSGFFGQGAGEQYF
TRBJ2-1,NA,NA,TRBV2,TGTGCCAGCAGTCGGGGCCCCCGTGAGCAGTTCTTC,CASSRGPREQFF
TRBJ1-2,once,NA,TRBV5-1,TGCGCCAGCAGCTTGGGGGCCACAAACTATGGCTACACCTTC,CASSLGATNYGYTF
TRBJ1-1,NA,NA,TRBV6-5,TGTGCCAGCAGGCCGGTGGGGCTAGCCACTGAAGCTTTCTTT,CASRPVGLATEAFF
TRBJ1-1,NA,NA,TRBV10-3,TGTGCCATCAGACGGGACACTGAAGCTTTCTTT,CAIRRDTEAFF
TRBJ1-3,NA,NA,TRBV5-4,TGTGCCTTCACGGCAGCTTCCTCTGGAAACACCATATATTTT,CAFTAASSGNTIYF
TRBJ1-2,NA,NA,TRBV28,TGTGCCAGCAGAGACCCGGGGCTGGGTGGCTACACCTTC,CASRDPGLGGYTF
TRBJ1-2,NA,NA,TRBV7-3,TGTGCCAGCAGCTTAATGGGGGCAGACCATGGCTACACCTTC,CASSLMGADHGYTF
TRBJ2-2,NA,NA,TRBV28,TGTGCCAGCATCAGGGGTCGGACAGCGAACACCGGGGAGCTGTTTTTT,CASIRGRTANTGELFF
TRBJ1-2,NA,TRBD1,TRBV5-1,TGCGCCAGCAGCTTGGCCTCAGGGGGGGCTAACTATGGCTACACCTTC,CASSLASGGANYGYTF
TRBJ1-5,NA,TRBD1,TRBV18,TGTGCCAGCTCACTTCTACAGGGGAAAGAGCCCCAGCATTTT,CASSLLQGKEPQHF
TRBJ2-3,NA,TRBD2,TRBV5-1,TGCGCCAGCAGCCCGGGACTAGTCTTTGATTCAGATACGCAGTATTTT,CASSPGLVFDSDTQYF
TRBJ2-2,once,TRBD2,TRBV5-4,TGTGCCAGCAGCCTCATAGCGGGAGTAGGGACCGGGGAGCTGTTTTTT,CASSLIAGVGTGELFF
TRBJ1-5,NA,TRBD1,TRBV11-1,TGTGCCAGCAGCTTGGGACAGGGTAGGGCCCAGCATTTT,CASSLGQGRAQHF
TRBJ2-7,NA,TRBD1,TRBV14,TGTGCCAGCAGCCAAGATCTCGGACAGGCCATCTCCTACGAGCAGTACTTC,CASSQDLGQAISYEQYF
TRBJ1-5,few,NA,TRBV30,TGTGCCTGGAGACACAACAGGGGCAATCAGCCCCAGCATTTT,CAWRHNRGNQPQHF
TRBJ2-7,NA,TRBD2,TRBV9,TGTGCCAGCAGCTCGGGAGGTAGCGGAGTATACGAGCAGTACTTC,CASSSGGSGVYEQYF
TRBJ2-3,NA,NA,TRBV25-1,TGTGCCAGCAGGCCCCTTGAGGGCACAGATACGCAGTATTTT,CASRPLEGTDTQYF
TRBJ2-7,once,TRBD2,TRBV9,TGTGCCAGCAGCGCCGGGACTAGAACGACCTACGAGCAGTACTTC,CASSAGTRTTYEQYF
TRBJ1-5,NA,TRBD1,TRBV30,TGTGCCTGGGGGACAGGGGGCGGGCAGCCCCAGCATTTT,CAWGTGGGQPQHF
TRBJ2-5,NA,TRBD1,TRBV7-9,TGTGCCAGCAGCCGACGACAGGGGGCCCAAGAGACCCAGTACTTC,CASSRRQGAQETQYF
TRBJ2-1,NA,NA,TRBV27,TGTGCCAGCAGTTTAGTGGCGGAGACCTACAATGAGCAGTTCTTC,CASSLVAETYNEQFF
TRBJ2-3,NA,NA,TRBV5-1,TGCGCCAGCAGCGTTTTGCGGGGAGAAGATACGCAGTATTTT,CASSVLRGEDTQYF
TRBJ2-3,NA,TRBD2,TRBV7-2,TGTGCCAGCAGCTTAGAACTAGCGTACGCTAGCACAGATACGCAGTATTTT,CASSLELAYASTDTQYF
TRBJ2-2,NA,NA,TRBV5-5,TGTGCCAGCAGCCGGATGGGGCAGAACACCGGGGAGCTGTTTTTT,CASSRMGQNTGELFF
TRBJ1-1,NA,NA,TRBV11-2,TGTGCCAGCAGCTTCGAGGGGAACGCTGAAGCTTTCTTT,CASSFEGNAEAFF
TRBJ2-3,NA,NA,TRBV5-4,TGTGCCAGCAGTCAGTTCCTAGGCACAGATACGCAGTATTTT,CASSQFLGTDTQYF
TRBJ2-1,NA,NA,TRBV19,TGTGCCAGTAGTAGAGGCGCGGATACCTACAATGAGCAGTTCTTC,CASSRGADTYNEQFF
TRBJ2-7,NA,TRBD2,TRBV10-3,TGTGCCATCATGAAAGGAGCGGGAGTTGGCGAGCAGTACTTC,CAIMKGAGVGEQYF
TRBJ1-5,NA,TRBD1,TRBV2,TGTGCCAGCAGTGCGATCAGGACAGGGCCAAGGCAGCCCCAGCATTTT,CASSAIRTGPRQPQHF
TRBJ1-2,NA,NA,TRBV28,TGTGCCACAGGGACGTATGGCTACACCTTC,CATGTYGYTF
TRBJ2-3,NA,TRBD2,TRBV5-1,TGCGCCAGCAGCGTCAGAGGGAGGGCCCTCTGGGTAAATACGCAGTATTTT,CASSVRGRALWVNTQYF
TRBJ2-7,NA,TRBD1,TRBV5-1,TGCGCCAGCAGCTCCAACCCGGGACAGGGGGCCTACGAGCAGTACTTC,CASSSNPGQGAYEQYF
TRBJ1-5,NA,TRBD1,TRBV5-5,TGTGCCAGCAGCCAGACAGGGAGCAATCAGCCCCAGCATTTT,CASSQTGSNQPQHF
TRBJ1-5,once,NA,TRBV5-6,TGTGCCAGCAGCTTGGGCAGTTATAGCAATCAGCCCCAGCATTTT,CASSLGSYSNQPQHF
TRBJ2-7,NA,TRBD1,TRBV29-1,TGCAGCGTTGAGAGGGGGACAGGGGTCCACGAGCAGTACTTC,CSVERGTGVHEQYF
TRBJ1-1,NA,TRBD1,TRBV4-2,TGTGCCAGCAGCCCCTCGACAGGGGCCGACACTGAAGCTTTCTTT,CASSPSTGADTEAFF
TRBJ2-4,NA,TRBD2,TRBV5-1,TGCGCCAGCAGCCCTAGACTAGCGGGATCGAGATTCCTAGCCAAAAACATTCAGTACTTC,CASSPRLAGSRFLAKNIQYF
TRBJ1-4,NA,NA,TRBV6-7,TGTGCCAGCACCCTAACAGAACTCTTTAATGAAAAACTGTTTTTT,CASTLTELFNEKLFF